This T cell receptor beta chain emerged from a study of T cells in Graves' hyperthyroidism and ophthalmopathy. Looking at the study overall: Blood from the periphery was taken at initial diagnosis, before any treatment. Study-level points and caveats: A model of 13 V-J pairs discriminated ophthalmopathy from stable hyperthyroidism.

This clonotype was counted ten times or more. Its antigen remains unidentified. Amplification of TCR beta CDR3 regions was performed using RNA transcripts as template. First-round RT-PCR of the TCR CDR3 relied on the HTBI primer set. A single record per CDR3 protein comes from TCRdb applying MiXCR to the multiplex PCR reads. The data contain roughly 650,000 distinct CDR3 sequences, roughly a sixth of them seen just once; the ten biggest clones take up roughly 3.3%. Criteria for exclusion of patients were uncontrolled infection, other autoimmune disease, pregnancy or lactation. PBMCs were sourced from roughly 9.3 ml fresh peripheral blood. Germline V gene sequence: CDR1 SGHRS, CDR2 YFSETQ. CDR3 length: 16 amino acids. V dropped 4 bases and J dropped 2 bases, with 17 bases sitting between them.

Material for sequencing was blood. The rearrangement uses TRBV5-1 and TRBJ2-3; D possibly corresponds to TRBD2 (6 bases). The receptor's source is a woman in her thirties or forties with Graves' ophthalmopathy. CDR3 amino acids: CASSLAERAPTDTQYF. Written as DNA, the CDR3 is TGCGCCAGCAGCCTGGCTGAGCGGGCACCCACAGATACGCAGTATTTT.